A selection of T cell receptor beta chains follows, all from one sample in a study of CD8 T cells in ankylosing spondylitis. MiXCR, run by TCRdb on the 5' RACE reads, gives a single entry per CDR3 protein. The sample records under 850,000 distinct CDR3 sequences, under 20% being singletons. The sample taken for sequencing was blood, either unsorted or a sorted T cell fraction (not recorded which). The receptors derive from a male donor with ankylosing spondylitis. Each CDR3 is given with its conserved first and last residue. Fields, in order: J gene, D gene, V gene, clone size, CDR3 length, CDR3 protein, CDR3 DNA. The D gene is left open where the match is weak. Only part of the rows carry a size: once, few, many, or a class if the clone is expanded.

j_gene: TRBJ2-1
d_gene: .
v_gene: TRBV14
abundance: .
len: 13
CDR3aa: CASSLAYRGEQFF
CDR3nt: TGTGCCAGCAGCCTCGCCTACAGAGGTGAGCAGTTCTTC

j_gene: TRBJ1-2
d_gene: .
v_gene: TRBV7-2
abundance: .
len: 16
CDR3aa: CASSPGSGYSLDGYTF
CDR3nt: TGTGCCAGCAGCCCCGGGTCTGGTTACAGCCTAGATGGCTACACCTTC

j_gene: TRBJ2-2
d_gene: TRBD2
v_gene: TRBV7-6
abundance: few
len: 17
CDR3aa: CASSLGTSGGGTGELFF
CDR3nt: TGTGCCAGCAGCTTAGGGACTAGCGGTGGGGGCACCGGGGAGCTGTTTTTT

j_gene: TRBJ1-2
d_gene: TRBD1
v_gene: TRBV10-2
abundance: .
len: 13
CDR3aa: CASGLDRRDGYTF
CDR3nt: TGCGCCAGCGGTTTGGACAGGAGGGATGGCTACACCTTC

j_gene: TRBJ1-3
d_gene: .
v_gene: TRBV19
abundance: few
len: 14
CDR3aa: CASRVAGSGNTIYF
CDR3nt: TGTGCCAGTCGAGTAGCCGGATCTGGAAACACCATATATTTT

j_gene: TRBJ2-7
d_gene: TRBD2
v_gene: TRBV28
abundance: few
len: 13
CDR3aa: CASSPAGREEQYF
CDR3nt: TGTGCCAGCAGTCCCGCGGGGAGGGAAGAGCAGTACTTC

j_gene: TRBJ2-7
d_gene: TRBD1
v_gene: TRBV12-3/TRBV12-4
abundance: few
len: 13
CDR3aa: CASSLGTGIEQYF
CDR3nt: TGTGCCAGCAGTTTAGGGACAGGGATCGAGCAGTACTTC

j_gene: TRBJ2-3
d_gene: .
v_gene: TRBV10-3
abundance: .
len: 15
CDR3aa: CAISESAGYTDTQYF
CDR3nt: TGTGCCATCAGTGAGTCGGCAGGGTACACAGATACGCAGTATTTT

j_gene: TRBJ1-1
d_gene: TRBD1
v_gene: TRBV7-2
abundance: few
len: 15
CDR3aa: CASSRDSRRRTEAFF
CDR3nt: TGTGCCAGCAGCCGGGACAGTCGGAGAAGGACTGAAGCTTTCTTT

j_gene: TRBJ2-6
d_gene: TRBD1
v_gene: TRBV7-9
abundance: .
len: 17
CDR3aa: CASSWTGGYSGANVLTF
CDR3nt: TGTGCCAGCAGCTGGACAGGGGGCTATTCTGGGGCCAACGTCCTGACTTTC

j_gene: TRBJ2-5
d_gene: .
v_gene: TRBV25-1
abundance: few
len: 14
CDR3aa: CASSELGLQETQYF
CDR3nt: TGTGCCAGCAGTGAATTAGGCCTCCAAGAGACCCAGTACTTC

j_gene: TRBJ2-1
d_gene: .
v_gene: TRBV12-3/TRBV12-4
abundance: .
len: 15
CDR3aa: CASSFGRDPSNEQFF
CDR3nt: TGTGCCAGCAGTTTTGGCAGGGACCCATCCAATGAGCAGTTCTTC

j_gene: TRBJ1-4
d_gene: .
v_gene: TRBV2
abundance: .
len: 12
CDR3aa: CASRRLNEKLFF
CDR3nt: TGTGCCAGCAGGCGGCTTAATGAAAAACTGTTTTTT

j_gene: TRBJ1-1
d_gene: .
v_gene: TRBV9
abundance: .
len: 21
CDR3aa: CASSAEPGWPPGVGPNTEAFF
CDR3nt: TGTGCCAGCAGCGCCGAACCGGGGTGGCCGCCGGGTGTTGGCCCGAACACTGAAGCTTTCTTT

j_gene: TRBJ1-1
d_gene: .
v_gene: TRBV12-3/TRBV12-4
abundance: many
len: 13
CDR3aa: CASSSRVDTEAFF
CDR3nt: TGTGCCAGCAGTTCCAGGGTGGACACTGAAGCTTTCTTT

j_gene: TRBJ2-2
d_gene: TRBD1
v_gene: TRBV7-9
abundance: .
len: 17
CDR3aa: CASSLGWTGPNTGELFF
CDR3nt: TGTGCCAGCAGCTTAGGATGGACAGGGCCGAACACCGGGGAGCTGTTTTTT

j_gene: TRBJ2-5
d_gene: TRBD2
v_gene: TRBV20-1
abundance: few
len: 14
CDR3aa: CSARPIAGVETQYF
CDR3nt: TGCAGTGCTAGGCCCATAGCGGGAGTAGAGACCCAGTACTTC

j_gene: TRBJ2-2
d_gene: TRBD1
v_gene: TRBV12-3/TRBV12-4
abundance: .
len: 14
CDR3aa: CASIRDRVAGELFF
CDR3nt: TGTGCCAGCATCCGGGACAGGGTAGCCGGGGAGCTGTTTTTT

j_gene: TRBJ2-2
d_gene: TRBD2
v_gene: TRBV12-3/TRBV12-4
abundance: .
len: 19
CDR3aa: CASRATSGRTGGDTGELFF
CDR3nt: TGTGCCAGCAGGGCTACTAGCGGGAGAACTGGCGGGGACACCGGGGAGCTGTTTTTT

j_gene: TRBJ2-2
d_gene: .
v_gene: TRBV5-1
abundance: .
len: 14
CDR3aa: CASTETGNTGELFF
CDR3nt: TGCGCCAGCACCGAAACAGGGAACACCGGGGAGCTGTTTTTT

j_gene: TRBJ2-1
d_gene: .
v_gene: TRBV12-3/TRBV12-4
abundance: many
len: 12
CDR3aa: CASSLPGNEQFF
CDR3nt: TGTGCCAGCAGTCTCCCCGGAAATGAGCAGTTCTTC

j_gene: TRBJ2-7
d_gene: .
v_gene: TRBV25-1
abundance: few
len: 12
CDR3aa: CASTGGGRRQYF
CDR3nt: TGTGCCAGTACAGGGGGGGGGCGGCGGCAGTACTTC

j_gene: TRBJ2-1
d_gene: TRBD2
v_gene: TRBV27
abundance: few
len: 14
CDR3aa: CASQSGGAYNEQFF
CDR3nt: TGTGCCAGCCAAAGCGGGGGGGCCTACAATGAGCAGTTCTTC

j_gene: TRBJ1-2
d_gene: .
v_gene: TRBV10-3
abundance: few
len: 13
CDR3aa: CAISETGNYGYTF
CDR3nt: TGTGCCATCAGTGAGACAGGGAACTATGGCTACACCTTC

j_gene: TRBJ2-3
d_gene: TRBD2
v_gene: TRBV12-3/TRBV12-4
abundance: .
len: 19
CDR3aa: CASSPPGTSGSGNPDTQYF
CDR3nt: TGTGCCAGCAGTCCACCCGGGACTAGCGGGAGTGGCAATCCAGATACGCAGTATTTT

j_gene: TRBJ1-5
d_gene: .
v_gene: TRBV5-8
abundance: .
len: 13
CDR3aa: CASSPNNNQPQHF
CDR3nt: TGTGCCAGCAGCCCCAATAACAATCAGCCCCAGCATTTT

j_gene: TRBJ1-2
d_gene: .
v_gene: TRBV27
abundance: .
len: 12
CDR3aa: CASKLGGNGYTF
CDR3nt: TGTGCCAGCAAACTTGGGGGAAATGGCTACACCTTC

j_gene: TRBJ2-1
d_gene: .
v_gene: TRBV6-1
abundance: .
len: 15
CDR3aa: CASTLGGASYNEQFF
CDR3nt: TGTGCCAGCACCCTGGGCGGGGCATCCTACAATGAGCAGTTCTTC

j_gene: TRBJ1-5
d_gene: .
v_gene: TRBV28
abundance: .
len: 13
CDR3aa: CASSLIPAATQHF
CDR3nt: TGTGCCAGCAGTTTGATCCCGGCGGCAACCCAGCATTTT

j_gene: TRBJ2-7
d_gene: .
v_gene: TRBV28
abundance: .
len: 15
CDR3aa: CASSFMGSGLDEQYF
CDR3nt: TGTGCCAGCAGTTTCATGGGGTCCGGTTTGGACGAGCAGTACTTC

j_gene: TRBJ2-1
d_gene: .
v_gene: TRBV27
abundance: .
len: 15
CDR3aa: CASSLSLGGLNEQFF
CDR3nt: TGTGCCAGCAGTTTATCGCTAGGAGGTCTTAATGAGCAGTTCTTC

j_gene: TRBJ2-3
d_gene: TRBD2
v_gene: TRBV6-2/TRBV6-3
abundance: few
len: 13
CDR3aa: CASSWREFDTQYF
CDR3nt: TGTGCCAGCAGTTGGCGGGAGTTCGATACGCAGTATTTT

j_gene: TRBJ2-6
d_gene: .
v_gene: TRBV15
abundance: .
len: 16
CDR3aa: CATSKQGLSGANVLTF
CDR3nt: TGTGCCACCAGTAAACAGGGCCTATCTGGGGCCAACGTCCTGACTTTC

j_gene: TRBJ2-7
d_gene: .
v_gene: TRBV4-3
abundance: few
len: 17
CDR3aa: CASSQDLMGEHSYEQYF
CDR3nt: TGCGCCAGCAGCCAAGATCTCATGGGGGAGCACTCCTACGAGCAGTACTTC

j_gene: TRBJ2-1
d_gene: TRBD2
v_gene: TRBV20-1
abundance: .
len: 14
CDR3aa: CSVGLAGGSGEQFF
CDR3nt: TGCAGTGTAGGACTAGCGGGAGGATCGGGTGAGCAGTTCTTC

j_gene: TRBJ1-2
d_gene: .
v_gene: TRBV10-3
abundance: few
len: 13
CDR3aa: CAISDGVGSGYTF
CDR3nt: TGTGCCATCAGTGACGGCGTCGGGTCTGGCTACACCTTC

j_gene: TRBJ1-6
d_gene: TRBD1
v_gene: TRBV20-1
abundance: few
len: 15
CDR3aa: CSASLGQGENSPLHF
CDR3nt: TGCAGTGCTAGTCTGGGACAGGGTGAGAATTCACCCCTCCACTTT

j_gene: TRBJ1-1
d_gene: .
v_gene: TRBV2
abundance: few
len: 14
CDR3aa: CASSVRGQGTEAFF
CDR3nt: TGTGCCAGCAGTGTGCGGGGGCAGGGAACTGAAGCTTTCTTT

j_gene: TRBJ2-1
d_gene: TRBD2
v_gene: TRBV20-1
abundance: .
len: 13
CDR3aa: CSASISGRNEQFF
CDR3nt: TGCAGTGCTAGTATTAGCGGGAGGAATGAGCAGTTCTTC

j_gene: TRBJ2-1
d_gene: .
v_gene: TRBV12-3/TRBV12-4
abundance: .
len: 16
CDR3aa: CASSLTTGPSYNEQFF
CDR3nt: TGTGCCAGCAGTTTGACCACAGGGCCCTCTTACAATGAGCAGTTCTTC

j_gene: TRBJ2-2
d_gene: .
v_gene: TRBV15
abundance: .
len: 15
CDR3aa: CATSRESPGTGELFF
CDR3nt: TGTGCCACCAGCAGAGAAAGCCCCGGGACGGGGGAGCTGTTTTTT

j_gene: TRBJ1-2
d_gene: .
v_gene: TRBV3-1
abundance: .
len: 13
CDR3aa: CASSQDPGSGYTF
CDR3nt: TGTGCCAGCAGCCAAGATCCAGGGTCCGGCTACACCTTC

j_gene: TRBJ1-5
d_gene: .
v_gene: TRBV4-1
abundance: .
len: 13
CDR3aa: CASSQVEDQPQHF
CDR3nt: TGCGCCAGCAGCCAAGTGGAGGATCAGCCCCAGCATTTT